This is a list of T cell receptor beta chains from one sample in a study of molecular identifiers for immune sequencing clone quantification. TCRdb reanalysed the PCR reads using MiXCR and keeps one entry per CDR3 protein. The sample has more than 300,000 distinct CDR3 sequences, 20% to 25% seen once. The specimen was naive CD8+ T cells from blood, with Jurkat cell RNA spiked in. The receptors shown here come from a human donor in good health. Some libraries in this study had Jurkat cell RNA spiked in. The CDR3 runs from the conserved cysteine through the conserved F or W. The D gene is left open where the match is weak. Size is stated for part of the rows, as once, few or many counts, or as a class when the clone is expanded.

V: TRBV7-2; D: NA; J: TRBJ2-7; size: many; DNA: TGTGCCAGCAGGTTGACGTCGCCCTACGAGCAGTACTTC; CDR3: CASRLTSPYEQYF
V: TRBV6-6; D: NA; J: TRBJ2-3; size: few; DNA: TGTGCCAGCAGTTACTCTTCATCGTGGGGATACCCCACAGATACGCAGTATTTT; CDR3: CASSYSSSWGYPTDTQYF
V: TRBV4-2; D: TRBD2; J: TRBJ2-7; size: many; DNA: TGTGCCAGCAGCCAAGATTTATCACTAGCGGGTTACGAGCAGTACTTC; CDR3: CASSQDLSLAGYEQYF
V: TRBV6-2/TRBV6-3; D: NA; J: TRBJ2-1; size: many; DNA: TGTGCCACCCACCGGGACATCTCCTACAATGAGCAGTTCTTC; CDR3: CATHRDISYNEQFF
V: TRBV5-4; D: NA; J: TRBJ2-6; size: many; DNA: TGTGCCAGCAGTCCGGCCGACAGTGCTCTCTCTGGGGCCAACGTCCTGACTTTC; CDR3: CASSPADSALSGANVLTF
V: TRBV28; D: NA; J: TRBJ1-1; size: many; DNA: TGTGCCAGCAGAGAGACGGTCATGAACACTGAAGCTTTCTTT; CDR3: CASRETVMNTEAFF
V: TRBV12-3/TRBV12-4; D: NA; J: TRBJ2-1; size: many; DNA: TGTGCCAGCAGTTTAGGGCGGGAATGGAATGAGCAGTTCTTC; CDR3: CASSLGREWNEQFF
V: TRBV3-1; D: NA; J: TRBJ2-2; size: NA; DNA: TGTGCCAGCAGCCAAGATGTTTTCGGGGGCATGAACACCGGGGAGCTGTTTTTT; CDR3: CASSQDVFGGMNTGELFF
V: TRBV27; D: TRBD1; J: TRBJ1-5; size: few; DNA: TGTGCCAGCAGGGCAACAGGGGGGGCTCAGCCCCAGCATTTT; CDR3: CASRATGGAQPQHF
V: TRBV6-5; D: NA; J: TRBJ1-1; size: NA; DNA: TGTGCCAGCGGCTTCAGCCAGAACACTGAAGCTTTCTTT; CDR3: CASGFSQNTEAFF
V: TRBV20-1; D: TRBD2; J: TRBJ2-5; size: many; DNA: TGCAGTGCAGAGTCCCCCGCGGGAGATGGCGAGACCCAGTACTTC; CDR3: CSAESPAGDGETQYF
V: TRBV7-9; D: NA; J: TRBJ2-1; size: NA; DNA: TGTGCCAGCGGCTTAGGTGAGCAGTTCTTC; CDR3: CASGLGEQFF
V: TRBV28; D: NA; J: TRBJ1-1; size: NA; DNA: TGTGCCAGCAGTTTTCCTTTGAGGGTTCGGGGGAGCACTGAAGCTTTCTTT; CDR3: CASSFPLRVRGSTEAFF
V: TRBV3-1; D: NA; J: TRBJ2-2; size: NA; DNA: TGTGCCAGCAGCCAAGAACGCGGGAACACCGGGGAGCCGTTTTTT; CDR3: CASSQERGNTGEPFF
V: TRBV27; D: NA; J: TRBJ2-7; size: many; DNA: TGTGCCAGCAGTTTTAAGGCAACCTACGAGCAGTACTTC; CDR3: CASSFKATYEQYF
V: TRBV6-2/TRBV6-3; D: NA; J: TRBJ2-7; size: few; DNA: TGTGCCAGCAGTTACTCCCCTACAGTTCCTACCCTAGACGAGCAGTACTTC; CDR3: CASSYSPTVPTLDEQYF
V: TRBV25-1; D: NA; J: TRBJ2-5; size: many; DNA: TGTGCCAGCAGTGAATATATGGGTAGAGAGACCCAGTACTTC; CDR3: CASSEYMGRETQYF
V: TRBV13; D: NA; J: TRBJ1-2; size: many; DNA: TGTGCCAGCAGCCGATCGACAGGTAGCCCCTATGGCTACACCTTC; CDR3: CASSRSTGSPYGYTF
V: TRBV19; D: TRBD1; J: TRBJ2-7; size: NA; DNA: TGTACCAGTAGTCAGACCGGGACAGAATTCTACGAGCAGTACTTC; CDR3: CTSSQTGTEFYEQYF
V: TRBV2; D: TRBD1; J: TRBJ1-2; size: many; DNA: TGTGCCAGCAGCGGCACAGGGGGCGCGGGCTATGGCTACACCTTC; CDR3: CASSGTGGAGYGYTF
V: TRBV20-1; D: NA; J: TRBJ2-7; size: few; DNA: TGCAGTGCTAGAGCTGTGTGGGACACCACCTACGAGCAGTACTTC; CDR3: CSARAVWDTTYEQYF
V: TRBV6-2/TRBV6-3; D: TRBD1; J: TRBJ2-3; size: many; DNA: TGTGCCAGCAGCCCGGGACAGACTAGCACAGATACGCAGTATTTT; CDR3: CASSPGQTSTDTQYF